This T cell receptor beta chain is from a study of blood T cell repertoires in COVID-19. Study context: The United States, Italy and Spain supplied acute and convalescent COVID-19 samples. PBMCs, B-cell-depleted T cells, or T cells were the source of the cDNA or gDNA that made up the material.

In the original processing: Reference gene primer amplification gave nucleated cell count estimates. Measured with immunoSEQ multiplex PCR; TCRdb has only the in-frame clones, and not every one. For V, J and clone size, that table is used; D and trimming come from the DNA. The sample includes 250,000 to 350,000 clones, over 75% of them seen just once. Sequencing was done on a sample of peripheral blood. The TCR originated in a man in his late teens or twenties with active or convalescent COVID-19.

The CDR3, as DNA: TGTGCCAGCAGCCCAGTGGGGGGGCGAGAAAAACTGTTTTTT. Translated: CASSPVGGREKLFF. This chain uses TRBV13 with TRBJ1-4, with a possible D match to TRBD1 (6 bases). Germline CDR1 and CDR2: PRHDT and FYEKMQ (reference sequence). This CDR3 spans 14 amino acids. With 5 bases removed from V and 8 bases from J, the gap between germline ends came to 15 bases.